This entry lists 17 T cell receptor beta chains sequenced from one sample in a study of CD8 T cells in Susac syndrome. RNA, at roughly 0.45 to 1 ug, was reverse transcribed with random hexamers. From the immunoSEQ multiplex PCR reads, TCRdb called clonotypes with MiXCR, one entry per CDR3 protein. The table lists around 300,000 distinct CDR3 sequences, approximately 89% of them singletons. Sequenced input: CD8+ T cells from PBMCs. These receptors came from a human donor with multiple sclerosis.

The chain has TRBV6-2 or TRBV6-3 and TRBJ1-2; D gene ambiguous. Per the germline V gene, CDR1 is MNHEY and CDR2 is SVGEGT. V was pared by 7 bases and J by 0 bases, with 9 bases between. There are 13 residues in the CDR3. The CDR3 protein is CASMEGSNYGYTF. In nucleotides, the CDR3 is TGTGCCAGCATGGAAGGGTCTAACTATGGCTACACCTTC.

The CDR3 region is CASSHETGPPLHF. CDR3 nucleotide sequence: TGCGCCAGCAGCCACGAAACGGGACCACCCCTCCACTTT. The gene calls are TRBV4-1 and TRBJ1-6; TRBD1 might be the D (5 bases). The CDR3 runs to 13 residues. Germline V gives CDR1 MGHRA, CDR2 YSYEKL. The V and J ends lost 3 bases and 11 bases respectively, with 11 bases between them.

This chain joins TRBV5-4 and TRBJ2-6; D not certain. Germline values: CDR1 SGHNT, CDR2 YYREEE (reference sequence). V was pared by 0 bases and J by 0 bases, with 7 bases between. The CDR3 length is 16 residues. The CDR3 DNA reads TGTGCCAGCAGCTTGGCGCCCGGCTCTGGGGCCAACGTCCTGACTTTC. Residues: CASSLAPGSGANVLTF. Based on the CDR3 plus reference TRBV5-4 and TRBJ2-6, the full variable domain is ETGVTQSPTHLIKTRGQQVTLRCSSQSGHNTVSWYQQALGQGPQFIFQYYREEENGRGNFPPRFSGLQFPNYSSELNVNALELDDSALYLCASSLAPGSGANVLTFGAGSRLTVL.

The J gene is TRBJ2-7, the V gene TRBV16; D not resolved. V was pared by 3 bases and J by 6 bases, with 18 bases between. The germline CDR1 and CDR2 sequences are KGHSY and FQNENV. The CDR3 is 15 amino acids. The CDR3, as DNA: TGTGCCAGCAGCCAGGCGGACCTATCTCGCCTCGAGCAGTACTTC. As protein: CASSQADLSRLEQYF.

The gene calls are TRBV20-1 and TRBJ2-5; D is possibly TRBD1 (5 bases). The ends were cut back, 1 base at V and 0 bases at J, with 15 bases in the middle. This CDR3 spans 16 amino acids. CDR1 is DFQATT and CDR2 is SNEGSKA in the germline V gene (reference sequence). This chain's CDR3 is CSARGNPSGYQETQYF. The CDR3 DNA follows: TGCAGTGCTAGAGGGAACCCTTCAGGGTACCAAGAGACCCAGTACTTC.

The genes are TRBV9 and TRBJ2-1, with 11 bases identical to TRBD2. V shed 4 bases, J shed 8 bases, and the junction held 8 bases outside the gene matches. The CDR3 covers 15 residues. Germline assignment: CDR1 SGDLS and CDR2 YYNGEE. CDR3 nucleotides: TGTGCCAGCAGCCCAACTAGCGGGGGTGGTCATGAGCAGTTCTTC. Amino acids: CASSPTSGGGHEQFF.

Only one count was recorded for this clonotype. Here the CDR3 reads CASSYSRREENTGELFF. For the CDR3, the DNA is TGTGCCAGCAGTTACTCGCGTCGGGAGGAAAACACCGGGGAGCTGTTTTTT. V gene TRBV6-2 or TRBV6-3 combines with J gene TRBJ2-2; the match to TRBD2 covers 7 bases. Germline CDR1 is MNHEY and CDR2 is SVGEGT. The CDR3 sequence is 17 residues long. V was clipped by 0 bases and J by 2 bases; unmatched bases: 6.

The chain recombines TRBV15 with TRBJ2-1; unclear D gene. Germline-derived CDR1 and CDR2 are LNHNV and YYDKDF (reference sequence). The CDR3 length is 17 residues. Trimming took off 1 base at V and 0 bases at J, with 13 bases between the two ends. The CDR3 loop reads CATSRGDPSNSYNEQFF. CDR3 DNA sequence: TGTGCCACCAGCAGAGGTGACCCTTCTAACTCCTACAATGAGCAGTTCTTC. Full variable domain (outside the CDR3, taken from reference TRBV15 and TRBJ2-1): DAMVIQNPRYQVTQFGKPVTLSCSQTLNHNVMYWYQQKSSQAPKLLFHYYDKDFNNEADTPDNFQSRRPNTSFCFLDIRSPGLGDTAMYLCATSRGDPSNSYNEQFFGPGTRLTVL.

This chain joins TRBV4-3 and TRBJ2-7, with 7 bases identical to TRBD1. V lost 0 bases, J lost 3 bases, and 11 bases stayed unmatched. Germline V gene lookup returns CDR1 LGHNA and CDR2 YSLEER. The CDR3 length is 17 residues. The CDR3 DNA is TGCGCCAGCAGCCAAGATAAGAGGGGGCCAAGGGGCTACGAGCAGTACTTC. This codes for CASSQDKRGPRGYEQYF.

The V gene is TRBV12-3 or TRBV12-4, the J gene TRBJ2-7; D may be TRBD1 or TRBD2 (5 bases each). Deletions cut 3 bases from V and 4 bases from J, with 16 bases between. The length of the CDR3 is 15 residues. The DNA for the CDR3 is TGTGCCAGCAGTTTTCCAGGGCAGGGACGATACGAGCAGTACTTC. Translation: CASSFPGQGRYEQYF.

In nucleotides, the CDR3 is TGTGCCAGCAGTCCTTGGACAGGGCACTATGGCTACACCTTC. Amino acids: CASSPWTGHYGYTF. V usage is TRBV6-5 and J usage is TRBJ1-2, with 8 bases aligning to TRBD1. V shed 5 bases and J 3 bases; nucleotides not matched to a gene: 5. Germline V lookup: CDR1 MNHEY, CDR2 SVGAGI. The CDR3 has 14 residues.

The chain carries TRBV20-1 and TRBJ2-4, with D tentatively TRBD2 (6 bases). The V end lost 5 bases, the J end lost 2 bases, and 16 bases lay between the germline ends. The germline V gene has CDR1 DFQATT and CDR2 SNEGSKA (reference sequence). This CDR3 spans 15 amino acids. The CDR3, as DNA: TGCAGTGCTCCCCCATCAGCGGGTCCCAAAAACATTCAGTACTTC. Protein: CSAPPSAGPKNIQYF.

The chain is built from TRBV2 and TRBJ1-2, with D unclear. The germline V gene encodes CDR1 SNHLY and CDR2 FYNNEI. Trimming pared 2 bases from V and 8 bases from J, leaving 24 bases between. The CDR3 consists of 17 residues. In nucleotides, the CDR3 is TGTGCCAGCAGTGAAAATCGTCTGAGGAGCCTTAGGGAAGGCTACACCTTC. Translating gives CASSENRLRSLREGYTF.

The genes are TRBV6-2 or TRBV6-3 and TRBJ1-5; a possible D gene is TRBD1 (6 bases). The V gene's germline CDR1 is MNHEY and CDR2 SVGEGT. The CDR3 length is 15 residues. The ends were cut back, 4 bases at V and 4 bases at J, with 14 bases in the middle. The DNA for the CDR3 is TGTGCCAGCAGTTCCGGGACAACTAATAATCAGCCCCAGCATTTT. This codes for CASSSGTTNNQPQHF.

This chain joins TRBV21-1 and TRBJ2-3; no DNA check was done on the table's D call, TRBD2. TRBV21-1 is a pseudogene locus. This CDR3 spans 16 amino acids. CDR3 sequence (DNA): TGTGCCAGCAGCAAAGGAGGGCAGGAGGGGGAAGATACGCAGTATTTT. Residues: CASSKGGQEGEDTQYF.

The chain links TRBV12-3 or TRBV12-4 to TRBJ1-1; 9 nucleotides match TRBD1. Unmatched junction bases numbered 4, after V lost 1 base and J lost 1 base. The CDR3 is 16 residues long. CDR3 sequence: CASSLGEDRGNTEAFF. In DNA form, the CDR3 reads TGTGCCAGCAGTTTAGGAGAGGACAGGGGGAACACTGAAGCTTTCTTT.

The chain carries TRBV7-9 and TRBJ2-6; D may be TRBD1 or TRBD2 (5 bases each). V was pared by 3 bases and J by 2 bases, with 20 bases between. CDR1 and CDR2 (germline): SEHNR, FQNEAQ (reference sequence). There are 19 residues in the CDR3. CDR3 in amino acids: CASSFMVGVRLTGANVLTF. Here the CDR3 DNA reads TGTGCCAGCAGCTTTATGGTGGGGGTTCGCCTTACTGGGGCCAACGTCCTGACTTTC.